Below are 11 T cell receptor beta chains sequenced from a single sample in a study of cytomegalovirus exposure and HLA in healthy donors. It was with 60 Vbeta and 13 Jbeta primers that the PCR ran. Sequencing was performed with immunoSEQ multiplex PCR; in TCRdb, only in-frame clones are kept and a portion is missing. Of 200,000 to 250,000 clones listed, approximately 84% are singletons. The material sequenced was PBMCs. Source of these receptors: a woman in her 40s in good health and CMV-seronegative.

This clone was counted only a few times. The chain uses TRBV6-1 and TRBJ1-5, with D possibly matching TRBD1 (5 bases). This CDR3 region has 15 residues. Looked up from germline, CDR1 is MNHNS and CDR2 is SASEGT. With 2 bases removed from V and 3 bases from J, the gap between germline ends came to 11 bases. In DNA form, the CDR3 reads TGTGCCAGCAGTGAATTGCCAGGGTCCAATCAGCCCCAGCATTTT. Translating it yields CASSELPGSNQPQHF.

This rearrangement joins TRBV5-1 to TRBJ2-3, with 7 bases aligning to TRBD2. Germline values: CDR1 SGHRS, CDR2 YFSETQ. This CDR3 has 13 amino acids. The junction had 0 bases not matched to a gene; V was cut back by 0 bases and J by 5 bases. The CDR3 here is CASSLGTRDTQYF. The CDR3 nucleotides are TGCGCCAGCAGCTTGGGGACTAGAGATACGCAGTATTTT.

The chain uses TRBV27 and TRBJ1-4; 7 positions match TRBD1. Trimming removed 6 bases from V and 7 bases from J; junction bases left unmatched: 8. The germline CDR1 and CDR2 sequences are MNHEY and SMNVEV (reference sequence). CDR3 length: 14 residues. DNA of the CDR3: TGTGCCAGCAGAGCTACAGGGGTTGGTGAAAAACTGTTTTTT. This translates into CASRATGVGEKLFF.

The J gene is TRBJ1-6, the V gene TRBV5-8, with D possibly matching TRBD1 (5 bases). Germline V CDR1 and CDR2: SGHTS, YDEGEE. The CDR3 extends over 15 amino acids. Trimming removed 3 bases at V and 9 bases at J, with 16 bases between. The CDR3 spells CASSSQEGRGSPLHF. CDR3 DNA: TGTGCCAGCAGCTCCCAGGAGGGACGAGGTTCACCCCTCCACTTT.

The chain recombines TRBV27 with TRBJ1-2, with TRBD1 matching over 9 bases. Trimming cost V 5 bases and J 3 bases; bases outside gene matches: 4. CDR3 size: 14 residues. Germline values: CDR1 MNHEY, CDR2 SMNVEV (reference sequence). The CDR3 protein is CASSITGGDYGYTF. As DNA, the CDR3 is TGTGCCAGCAGTATTACAGGGGGCGACTATGGCTACACCTTC.

The V call is TRBV7-8, the J call TRBJ1-2; possibly TRBD1 for D (5 bases). The ends were cut back, 5 bases at V and 8 bases at J, with 18 bases in the middle. CDR1 and CDR2 (germline): SGHVS, FQNEAQ. The CDR3 contains 14 residues. As DNA, the CDR3 is TGTGCCAGCAGCGTAACCGGGGGAGCAGACGGCTACACCTTC. The encoded protein is CASSVTGGADGYTF.

This clone was seen a handful of times. The chain has TRBV28 and TRBJ1-5; the D is unclear. There are 15 residues in the CDR3. V was trimmed by 5 bases and J by 0 bases, leaving 11 bases between them. Per the germline V gene, CDR1 is MDHEN and CDR2 is SYDVKM. In DNA form, the CDR3 reads TGTGCCAGCAGTCCCATCCCCATTAGCAATCAGCCCCAGCATTTT. This codes for CASSPIPISNQPQHF. The whole variable domain, filled in from reference TRBV28 and TRBJ1-5, reads DVKVTQSSRYLVKRTGEKVFLECVQDMDHENMFWYRQDPGLGLRLIYFSYDVKMKEKGDIPEGYSVSREKKERFSLILESASTNQTSMYLCASSPIPISNQPQHFGDGTRLSIL.

This clone was picked up a small number of times. The chain joins TRBV19 to TRBJ1-5; D not resolved. Germline values: CDR1 LNHDA, CDR2 SQIVND (reference sequence). The CDR3 totals 17 residues. Trimming took 1 base from V and 0 from J, leaving 13 bases between them. DNA of the CDR3: TGTGCCAGTAGTATAGGAACGCACGCCTATAGCAATCAGCCCCAGCATTTT. Its protein product is CASSIGTHAYSNQPQHF.

The genes are TRBV7-9 and TRBJ2-7, with TRBD2 as a possible D gene (6 bases). The CDR3 has 15 amino acids. Germline-derived CDR1 and CDR2 are SEHNR and FQNEAQ (reference sequence). Between the trimmed V and J ends, which lost 5 bases and 2 bases, there was a span of 16 bases. Here the CDR3 DNA reads TGTGCCAGCAGCCCACTGGCGGGGACCGCCTACGAGCAGTACTTC. This sequence encodes CASSPLAGTAYEQYF. The whole variable domain, remainder taken from reference TRBV7-9 and TRBJ2-7, is DTGVSQNPRHKITKRGQNVTFRCDPISEHNRLYWYRQTLGQGPEFLTYFQNEAQLEKSRLLSDRFSAERPKGSFSTLEIQRTEQGDSAMYLCASSPLAGTAYEQYFGPGTRLTVT.

The chain joins TRBV30 to TRBJ2-3, with 12 nucleotides matching TRBD2. V lost 0 bases and J lost 5; bases outside the gene matches: 3. This CDR3 is 15 amino acids long. Germline V CDR1 and CDR2: GTSNPN, SVGIG (reference sequence). The CDR3 sequence: CAWSVGLAGLDTQYF. The CDR3 region has the DNA TGTGCCTGGAGTGTAGGACTAGCGGGGTTAGATACGCAGTATTTT. Combining the CDR3 with reference TRBV30 and TRBJ2-3 gives the whole variable domain SQTIHQWPATLVQPVGSPLSLECTVEGTSNPNLYWYRQAAGRGLQLLFYSVGIGQISSEVPQNLSASRPQDRQFILSSKKLLLSDSGFYLCAWSVGLAGLDTQYFGPGTRLTVL.

The genes are TRBV5-1 and TRBJ1-3; TRBD1 matches at 7 bases. The CDR3 extends over 15 amino acids. Germline trimming cut 0 bases from V and 6 bases from J; bases unmatched to any gene: 6. Germline V lookup: CDR1 SGHRS, CDR2 YFSETQ. Here the CDR3 reads CASSLAGTVINTIYF. Here the CDR3 DNA reads TGCGCCAGCAGCTTGGCCGGGACAGTGATAAACACCATATATTTT.